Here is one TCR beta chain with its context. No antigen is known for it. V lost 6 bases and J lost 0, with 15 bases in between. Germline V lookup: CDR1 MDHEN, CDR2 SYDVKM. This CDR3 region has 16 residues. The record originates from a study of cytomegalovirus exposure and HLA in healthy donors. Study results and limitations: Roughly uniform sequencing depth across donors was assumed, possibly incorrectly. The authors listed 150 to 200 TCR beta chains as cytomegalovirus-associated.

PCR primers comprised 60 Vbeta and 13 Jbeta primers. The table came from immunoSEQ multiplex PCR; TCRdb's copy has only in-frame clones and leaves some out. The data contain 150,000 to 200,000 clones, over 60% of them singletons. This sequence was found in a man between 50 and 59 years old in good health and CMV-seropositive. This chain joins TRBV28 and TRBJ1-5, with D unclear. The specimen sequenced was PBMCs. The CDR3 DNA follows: TGTGCCAGCAGGTTCCTTGGGCAGGCTAGCAATCAGCCCCAGCATTTT. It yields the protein CASRFLGQASNQPQHF.